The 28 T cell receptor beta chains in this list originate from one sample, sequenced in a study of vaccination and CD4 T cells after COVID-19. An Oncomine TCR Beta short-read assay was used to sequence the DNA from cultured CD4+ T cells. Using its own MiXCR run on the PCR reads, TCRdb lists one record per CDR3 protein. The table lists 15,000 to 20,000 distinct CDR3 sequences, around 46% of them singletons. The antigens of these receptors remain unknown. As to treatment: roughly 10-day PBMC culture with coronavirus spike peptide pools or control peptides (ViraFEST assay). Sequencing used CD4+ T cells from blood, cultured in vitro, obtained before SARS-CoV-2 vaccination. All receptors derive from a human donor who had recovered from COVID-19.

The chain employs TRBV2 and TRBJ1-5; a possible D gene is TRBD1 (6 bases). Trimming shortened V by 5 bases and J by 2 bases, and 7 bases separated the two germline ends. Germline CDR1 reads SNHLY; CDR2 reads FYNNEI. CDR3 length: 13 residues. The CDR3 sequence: CASSRTGNQPQHF. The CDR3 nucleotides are TGTGCCAGCAGTCGGACAGGCAATCAGCCCCAGCATTTT.

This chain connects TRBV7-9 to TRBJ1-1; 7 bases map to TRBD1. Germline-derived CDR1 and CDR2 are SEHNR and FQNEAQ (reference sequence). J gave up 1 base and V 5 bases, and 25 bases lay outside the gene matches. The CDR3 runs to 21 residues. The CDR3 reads CASSPRTGTSRGPKPNTEAFF. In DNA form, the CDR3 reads TGTGCCAGCAGCCCCCGGACAGGTACGTCTAGGGGGCCTAAGCCGAACACTGAAGCTTTCTTT.

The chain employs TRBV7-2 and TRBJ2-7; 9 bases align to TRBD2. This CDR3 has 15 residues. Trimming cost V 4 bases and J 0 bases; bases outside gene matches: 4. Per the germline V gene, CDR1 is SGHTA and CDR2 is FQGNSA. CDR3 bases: TGTGCCAGCAGCTGGAAGCGGGAGGTCTCCTACGAGCAGTACTTC. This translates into CASSWKREVSYEQYF.

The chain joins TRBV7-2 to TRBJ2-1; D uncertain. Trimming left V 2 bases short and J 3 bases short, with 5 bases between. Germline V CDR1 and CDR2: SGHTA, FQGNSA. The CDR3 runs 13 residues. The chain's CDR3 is CASSLSSYNEQFF. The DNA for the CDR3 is TGTGCCAGCAGCTTAAGCAGCTACAATGAGCAGTTCTTC. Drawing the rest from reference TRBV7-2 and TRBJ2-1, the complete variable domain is GAGVSQSPSNKVTEKGKDVELRCDPISGHTALYWYRQSLGQGLEFLIYFQGNSAPDKSGLPSDRFSAERTGGSVSTLTIQRTQQEDSAVYLCASSLSSYNEQFFGPGTRLTVL.

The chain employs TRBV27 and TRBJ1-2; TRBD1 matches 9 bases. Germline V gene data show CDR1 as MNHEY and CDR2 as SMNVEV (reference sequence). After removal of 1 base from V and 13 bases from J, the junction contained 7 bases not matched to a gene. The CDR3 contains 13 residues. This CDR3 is CASSLWTGDDCTF. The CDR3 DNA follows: TGTGCCAGCAGTTTATGGACAGGGGACGACTGCACCTTC.

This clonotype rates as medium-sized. CDR3 protein: CASSSGLAVETQYF. CDR3 bases: TGTGCCAGCAGTTCGGGACTAGCGGTTGAGACCCAGTACTTC. The chain employs TRBV6-2 or TRBV6-3 and TRBJ2-5, with 11 positions matching TRBD2. The CDR3 has 14 residues. Germline CDR1 reads MNHEY; CDR2 reads SVGEGT. V shed 4 bases, J shed 5 bases, and the junction held 3 bases outside the gene matches.

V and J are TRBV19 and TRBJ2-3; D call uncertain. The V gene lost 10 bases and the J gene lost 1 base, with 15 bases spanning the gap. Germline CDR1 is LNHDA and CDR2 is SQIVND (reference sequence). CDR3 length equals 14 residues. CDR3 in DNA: TGTGCCACCAGAACCCTAGACGGCACAGATACGCAGTATTTT. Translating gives CATRTLDGTDTQYF.

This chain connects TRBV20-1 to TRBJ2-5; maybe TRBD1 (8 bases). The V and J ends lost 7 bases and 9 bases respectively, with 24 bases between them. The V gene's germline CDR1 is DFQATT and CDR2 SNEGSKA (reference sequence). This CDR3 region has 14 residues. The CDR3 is CSGRPRTGREAQYF. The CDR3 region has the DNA TGCAGTGGCCGACCCCGGACAGGGAGGGAGGCCCAGTACTTC.

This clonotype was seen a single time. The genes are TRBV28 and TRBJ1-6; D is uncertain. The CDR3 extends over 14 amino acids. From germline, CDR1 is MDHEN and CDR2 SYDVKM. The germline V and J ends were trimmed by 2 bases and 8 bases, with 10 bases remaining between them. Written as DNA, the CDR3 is TGTGCCAGCAGTTTAAGGACGGGTTATTCACCCCTCCACTTT. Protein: CASSLRTGYSPLHF.

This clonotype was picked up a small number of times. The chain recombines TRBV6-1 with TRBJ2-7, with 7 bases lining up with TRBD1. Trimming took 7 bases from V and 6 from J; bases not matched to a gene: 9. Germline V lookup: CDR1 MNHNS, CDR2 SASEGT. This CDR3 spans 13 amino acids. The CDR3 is CASNGRGGFEQYF. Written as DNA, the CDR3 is TGTGCCAGCAATGGTCGAGGGGGCTTCGAGCAGTACTTC.

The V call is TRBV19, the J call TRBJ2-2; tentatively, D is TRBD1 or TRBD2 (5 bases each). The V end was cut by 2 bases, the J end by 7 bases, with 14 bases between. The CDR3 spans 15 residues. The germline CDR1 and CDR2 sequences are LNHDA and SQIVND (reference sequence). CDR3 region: CASSIFEGRGGELFF. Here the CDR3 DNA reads TGTGCCAGTAGTATATTCGAGGGGCGCGGCGGGGAGCTGTTTTTT.

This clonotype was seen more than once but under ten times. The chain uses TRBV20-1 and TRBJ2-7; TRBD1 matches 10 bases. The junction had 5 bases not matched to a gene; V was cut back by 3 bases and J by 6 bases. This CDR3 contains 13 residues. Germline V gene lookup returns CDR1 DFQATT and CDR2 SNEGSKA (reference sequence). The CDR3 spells CSASRDRGREQYF. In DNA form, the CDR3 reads TGCAGTGCTAGTAGAGACAGGGGGCGCGAGCAGTACTTC.

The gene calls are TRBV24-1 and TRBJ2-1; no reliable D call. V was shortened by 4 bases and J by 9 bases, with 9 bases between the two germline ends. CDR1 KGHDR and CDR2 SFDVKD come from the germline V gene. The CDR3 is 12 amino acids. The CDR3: CATSDQPGEQFF. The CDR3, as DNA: TGTGCCACCAGTGACCAACCGGGTGAGCAGTTCTTC.

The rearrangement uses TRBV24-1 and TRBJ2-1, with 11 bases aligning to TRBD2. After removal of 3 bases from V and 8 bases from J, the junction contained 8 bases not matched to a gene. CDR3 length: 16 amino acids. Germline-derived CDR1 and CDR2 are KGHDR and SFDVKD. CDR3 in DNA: TGTGCCACCAGTGATCGACTAGCGGGAAAAGAAGATGAGCAGTTCTTC. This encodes CATSDRLAGKEDEQFF.

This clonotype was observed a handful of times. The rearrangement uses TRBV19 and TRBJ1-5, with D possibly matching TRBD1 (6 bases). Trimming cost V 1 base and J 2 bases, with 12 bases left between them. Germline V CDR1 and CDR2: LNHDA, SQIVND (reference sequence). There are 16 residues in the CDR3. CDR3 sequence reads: CASSIVHGGGNQPQHF. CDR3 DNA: TGTGCCAGTAGTATAGTTCACGGGGGCGGCAATCAGCCCCAGCATTTT.

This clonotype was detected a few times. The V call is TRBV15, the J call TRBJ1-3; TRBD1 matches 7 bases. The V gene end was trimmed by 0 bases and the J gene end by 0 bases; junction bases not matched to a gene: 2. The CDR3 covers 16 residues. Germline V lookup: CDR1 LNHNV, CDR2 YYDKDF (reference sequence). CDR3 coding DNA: TGTGCCACCAGCAGAGATTACAGGGGCTCTGGAAACACCATATATTTT. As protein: CATSRDYRGSGNTIYF.

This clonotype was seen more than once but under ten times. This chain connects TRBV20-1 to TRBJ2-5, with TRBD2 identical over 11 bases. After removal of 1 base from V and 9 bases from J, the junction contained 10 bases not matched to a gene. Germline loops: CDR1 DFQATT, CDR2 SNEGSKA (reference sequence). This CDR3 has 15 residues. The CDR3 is CSARVPGLAEAAQYF. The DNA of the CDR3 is TGCAGTGCTAGAGTTCCGGGACTAGCGGAGGCGGCCCAGTACTTC.

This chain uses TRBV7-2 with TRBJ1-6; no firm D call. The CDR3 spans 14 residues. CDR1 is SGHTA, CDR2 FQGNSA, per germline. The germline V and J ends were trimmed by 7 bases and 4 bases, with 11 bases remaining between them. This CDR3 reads CASTHGAYNSPLHF. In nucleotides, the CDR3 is TGTGCCAGCACCCACGGTGCTTATAATTCACCCCTCCACTTT.

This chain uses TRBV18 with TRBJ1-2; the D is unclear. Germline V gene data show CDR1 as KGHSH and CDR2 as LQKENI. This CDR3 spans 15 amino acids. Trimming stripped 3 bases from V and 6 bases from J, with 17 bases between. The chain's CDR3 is CASSPNQVVQDGYTF. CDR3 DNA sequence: TGTGCCAGCTCACCGAATCAAGTGGTCCAGGATGGCTACACCTTC.

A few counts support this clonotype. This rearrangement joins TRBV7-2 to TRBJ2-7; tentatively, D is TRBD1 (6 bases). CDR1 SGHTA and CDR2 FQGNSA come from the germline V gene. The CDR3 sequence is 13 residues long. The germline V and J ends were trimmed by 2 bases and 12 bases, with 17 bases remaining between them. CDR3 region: CASSLTGHPFSYF. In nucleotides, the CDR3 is TGTGCCAGCAGCTTAACGGGACACCCCTTTTCGTACTTC. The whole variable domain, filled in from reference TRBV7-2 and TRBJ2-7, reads GAGVSQSPSNKVTEKGKDVELRCDPISGHTALYWYRQSLGQGLEFLIYFQGNSAPDKSGLPSDRFSAERTGGSVSTLTIQRTQQEDSAVYLCASSLTGHPFSYFGPGTRLTVT.

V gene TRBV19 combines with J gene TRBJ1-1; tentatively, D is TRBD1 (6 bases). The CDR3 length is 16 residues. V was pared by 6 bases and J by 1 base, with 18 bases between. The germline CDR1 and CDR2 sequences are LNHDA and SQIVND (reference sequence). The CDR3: CASSAARTAGNTEAFF. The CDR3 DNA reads TGTGCCAGTAGCGCGGCAAGGACAGCGGGGAACACTGAAGCTTTCTTT.

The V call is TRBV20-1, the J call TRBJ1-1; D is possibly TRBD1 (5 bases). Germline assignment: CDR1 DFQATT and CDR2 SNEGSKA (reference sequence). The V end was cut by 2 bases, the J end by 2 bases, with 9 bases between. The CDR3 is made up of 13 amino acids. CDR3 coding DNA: TGCAGTGCTAGACTTGACAGTAACACTGAAGCTTTCTTT. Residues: CSARLDSNTEAFF.

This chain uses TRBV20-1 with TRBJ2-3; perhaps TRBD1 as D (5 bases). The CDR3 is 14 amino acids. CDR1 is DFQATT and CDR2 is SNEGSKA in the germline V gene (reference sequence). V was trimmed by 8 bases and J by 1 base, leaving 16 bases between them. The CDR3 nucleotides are TGCAGTCTTAACTTAGGGGTCCGCACAGATACGCAGTATTTT. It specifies CSLNLGVRTDTQYF.

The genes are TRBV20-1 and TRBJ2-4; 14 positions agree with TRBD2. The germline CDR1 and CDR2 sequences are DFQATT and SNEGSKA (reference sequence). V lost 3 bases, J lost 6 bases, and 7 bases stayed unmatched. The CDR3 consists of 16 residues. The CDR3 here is CSARTSGRAGGNIQYF. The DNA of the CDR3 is TGCAGTGCTAGGACTAGCGGGAGGGCCGGTGGAAACATTCAGTACTTC.

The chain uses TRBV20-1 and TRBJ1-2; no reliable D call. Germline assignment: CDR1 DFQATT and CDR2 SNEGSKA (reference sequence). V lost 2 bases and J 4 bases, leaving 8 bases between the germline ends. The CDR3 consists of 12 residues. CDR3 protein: CSARQTTYGYTF. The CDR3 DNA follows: TGCAGTGCTAGACAGACAACCTATGGCTACACCTTC.

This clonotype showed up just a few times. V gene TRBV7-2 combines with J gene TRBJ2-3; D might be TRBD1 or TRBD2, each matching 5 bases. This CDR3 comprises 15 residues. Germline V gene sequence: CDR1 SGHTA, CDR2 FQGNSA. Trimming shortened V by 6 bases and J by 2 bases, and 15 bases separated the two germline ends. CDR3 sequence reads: CASRARDGLTDTQYF. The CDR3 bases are TGTGCCAGCAGAGCCCGGGACGGCCTCACAGATACGCAGTATTTT.

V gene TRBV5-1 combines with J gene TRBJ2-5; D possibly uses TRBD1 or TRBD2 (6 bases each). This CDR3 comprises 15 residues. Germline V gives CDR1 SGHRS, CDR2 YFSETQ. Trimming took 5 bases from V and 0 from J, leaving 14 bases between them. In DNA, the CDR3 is TGCGCCAGCAGGGACGGAGGGGGACACCAAGAGACCCAGTACTTC. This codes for CASRDGGGHQETQYF.

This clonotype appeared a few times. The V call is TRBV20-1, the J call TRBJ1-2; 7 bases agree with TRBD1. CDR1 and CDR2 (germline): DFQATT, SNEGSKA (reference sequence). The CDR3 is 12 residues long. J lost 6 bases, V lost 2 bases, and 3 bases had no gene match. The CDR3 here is CSARTGDHGYTF. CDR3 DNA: TGCAGTGCTAGAACAGGGGATCATGGCTACACCTTC.